These T cell receptor beta chains were read from a single sample in a study of glioma-infiltrating T cells. TCRdb itself ran the multiplex PCR reads through MiXCR, one entry per CDR3 protein. The sample consists of tens of thousands of distinct CDR3 sequences, 23% of them appearing once. The sample comprised glioma tissue, nonneoplastic brain tissue, or PBMCs (not recorded which). The source is a human donor with low-grade glioma or glioblastoma, undergoing nonglioma brain surgery, or in good health (not recorded which). Both conserved end residues are part of each CDR3. The D gene is left open where the match is weak. The size field is filled for only some rows; it gives once, few, many or a size class.

TRBJ2-5 | many | TRBV6-2/TRBV6-3 | . | TGTGCCAGCAGCCGGGACGGTGGAGAGACCCAGTACTTC | CASSRDGGETQYF
TRBJ1-2 | many | TRBV19 | . | TGTGCCAGTAGACCCCCGGGGACGCCTCAATATGGCTACACCTTC | CASRPPGTPQYGYTF
TRBJ1-6 | many | TRBV7-9 | . | TGTGCCAGCAGCCTACAAGAACGGGGGCGGAATAATTCACCCCTCCACTTT | CASSLQERGRNNSPLHF
TRBJ1-1 | few | TRBV7-6 | TRBD1 | TGTGCCAGCAGCTTCGCGGACAGGAGGAACACTGAAGCTTTCTTT | CASSFADRRNTEAFF
TRBJ1-1 | many | TRBV18 | TRBD1 | TGTGCCAGCTCACCAGGAGGACAGGGGATTCAAGCTTTCTTT | CASSPGGQGIQAFF
TRBJ2-5 | many | TRBV20-1 | TRBD1 | TGCAGTGCAAATCAGGGGGCGCAAGAGACCCAGTACTTC | CSANQGAQETQYF
TRBJ2-3 | many | TRBV14 | . | TGTGCCAGCAGCCAAGTCCCGGATACGCAGTATTTT | CASSQVPDTQYF
TRBJ2-7 | . | TRBV5-1 | . | TGCGCCAGCAGCCGGACTTCCCAGGGCTCCGAGCAGTACTTC | CASSRTSQGSEQYF
TRBJ2-1 | . | TRBV7-2 | . | TGTGCCAGCAGCTACAGGGGCGGGGTCGGTGAGCAGTTCTTC | CASSYRGGVGEQFF
TRBJ2-1 | few | TRBV18 | TRBD1 | TGTGCCAGCTCACCGCAAAGACGGACAGGGCACTACAATGAGCAGTTCTTC | CASSPQRRTGHYNEQFF
TRBJ2-7 | many | TRBV27 | TRBD1 | TGTGCCAGCAGTTTGGACAGGGGCTCCTACGAGCAGTACTTC | CASSLDRGSYEQYF
TRBJ1-1 | many | TRBV6-5 | . | TGTGCCAGCAGTTACTCCGCCTTGAACACTGAAGCTTTCTTT | CASSYSALNTEAFF
TRBJ2-3 | many | TRBV7-2 | . | TGTGCCAGCAGCATAACAGATACGCAGTATTTT | CASSITDTQYF
TRBJ1-1 | many | TRBV29-1 | . | TGCAGCGCCATAGGACAGAAGAACACTGAAGCTTTCTTT | CSAIGQKNTEAFF
TRBJ2-3 | . | TRBV6-2/TRBV6-3 | TRBD2 | TGTGACAGCAGTTACCAGGGCGGGGGGGCATACCGGGGCACAGATACGGAGTATTTT | CDSSYQGGGAYRGTDTEYF
TRBJ1-5 | many | TRBV7-9 | TRBD1 | TGTGCCAGCAGCTTAGGGCAGGGGACAGGCAATCAGCCCCAGCATTTT | CASSLGQGTGNQPQHF
TRBJ2-3 | . | TRBV19 | TRBD1 | TGTGCCAGTAGTCCGACAGGGGGACGAGGGGGACTAAGAGATACGCAGTATTTT | CASSPTGGRGGLRDTQYF
TRBJ2-7 | . | TRBV29-1 | . | TGCAGCGTTGCAGGAGCCCGCGGCGAGCAGTACTTC | CSVAGARGEQYF
TRBJ1-1 | few | TRBV5-1 | TRBD1 | TGCGCCAGCAGTGGACAGGGAAGTACGAACACTGAAGCTTTCTTT | CASSGQGSTNTEAFF
TRBJ2-7 | . | TRBV7-6 | . | TGTGCCAGCAGCCCTCGTGGGGGGGGCGGGTCCTCCTACGAGCAGTACTTC | CASSPRGGGGSSYEQYF
TRBJ2-3 | many | TRBV3-1 | TRBD1 | TGTGCCAGCAGAAAGACAGGGCGTCAAGTGGATACGCAGTATTTT | CASRKTGRQVDTQYF
TRBJ1-5 | many | TRBV7-2 | . | TGTGCCAGCAGCCTGTCTAGGTTTCAGCCCCAGCATTTT | CASSLSRFQPQHF
TRBJ2-7 | many | TRBV20-1 | . | TGCAGTGCCGCGCAGGGTTCCCACGAGCAGTACTTC | CSAAQGSHEQYF
TRBJ1-5 | . | TRBV20-1 | TRBD1 | TGTAGTGCTAGCAAACGACAGGGTCGTCATCCCCAGCATTTT | CSASKRQGRHPQHF
TRBJ1-1 | many | TRBV2 | TRBD1 | TGTGCCAGCACCGGACAGGGTGGGAACACTGAAGCTTTCTTT | CASTGQGGNTEAFF
TRBJ2-3 | many | TRBV6-1 | TRBD2 | TGTGCCAGCAGACGGGAGGGCGGAAGCACAGATACGCAGTATTTT | CASRREGGSTDTQYF
TRBJ2-3 | . | TRBV12-3/TRBV12-4 | . | TGTGCCAGCAGTTTCTGGACCCCTCTTACAGATACGCAGTATTTT | CASSFWTPLTDTQYF
TRBJ2-5 | . | TRBV5-1 | TRBD2 | TGCGCCAGCAGCCCTCAGCCGGCTAGCGGAATTCAAGAGACCCAGTACTTC | CASSPQPASGIQETQYF
TRBJ2-2 | . | TRBV14 | . | TGTGCCAGCAGCCAAGTCGAGACTCTTACCAACACCGGGGAGCTGTTTTTT | CASSQVETLTNTGELFF
TRBJ2-7 | many | TRBV25-1 | TRBD2 | TGTGCCAGCAGTTCGACTAGCGGGAGACACGAGCAGTACTTC | CASSSTSGRHEQYF
TRBJ2-7 | . | TRBV14 | TRBD2 | TGTGCCAGCAGCCAAGATACTAGCGGACTCATAGATACGCAGTACTTC | CASSQDTSGLIDTQYF
TRBJ2-7 | many | TRBV15 | . | TGTGCCACCAGCAGAGAGTTGTCCGGGGTATACGAGCAGTACTTC | CATSRELSGVYEQYF
TRBJ1-4 | . | TRBV19 | . | TGTGCCAGTAGAACCTATGAAAAACTGTTTTTT | CASRTYEKLFF
TRBJ1-1 | few | TRBV12-3/TRBV12-4 | TRBD1 | TGTGCCAGCAGTTTACTGACAGGGGGTCCCAGCGCTGAAGCTTTCTTT | CASSLLTGGPSAEAFF
TRBJ2-5 | many | TRBV3-1 | TRBD1 | TGTGCCAGCAGCGGATGGGACAGACAAGAGACCCAGTACTTC | CASSGWDRQETQYF
TRBJ2-6 | many | TRBV7-2 | . | TGTGCCAGCAGCTTAAAAGGTGTAGCCCGACATGCCAACGTCCTGACTTTC | CASSLKGVARHANVLTF
TRBJ2-3 | many | TRBV3-1 | . | TGTGCCAGCAGCCAAGCGGGTCTAGGCACAGATACGCAGTATTTT | CASSQAGLGTDTQYF
TRBJ2-1 | many | TRBV10-2 | . | TGCGCCACCTTTGGGGCCTACAATGAGCAGTTCTTC | CATFGAYNEQFF
TRBJ1-1 | many | TRBV3-1 | TRBD1 | TGTGCCAGCAGCCAAGACGAGACAGGGGGGAACACTGAAGCTTTCTTT | CASSQDETGGNTEAFF
TRBJ2-5 | . | TRBV20-1 | . | TGCAGTGCTAGAGACCCATTCGACAGGGAGGGTCCAGGGACCCGGTACTTC | CSARDPFDREGPGTRYF
TRBJ2-7 | many | TRBV7-2 | . | TGTGCCAGCAGCTTAGAGGCCTATTACGAGCAGTACTTC | CASSLEAYYEQYF
TRBJ1-2 | many | TRBV18 | . | TGTGCCAGCTCCCCTGTACAGGGAGAGGGCTACACCTTC | CASSPVQGEGYTF
TRBJ2-7 | few | TRBV5-1 | TRBD1 | TGCGCCAGCAGCTCGCAGGGGGCGGGAGAGCAGTACTTC | CASSSQGAGEQYF
TRBJ2-3 | many | TRBV6-1 | TRBD2 | TGTGCCAGCAGTGGCCGTGGTAGCGGGAGCTTCACAGATACGCAGTATTTT | CASSGRGSGSFTDTQYF
TRBJ1-5 | many | TRBV7-8 | . | TGTGCCAGCAGCTGGGAGAAATATCAGCCCCAGCATTTT | CASSWEKYQPQHF
TRBJ2-7 | many | TRBV3-1 | . | TGTGCCAGCAGCCAAGTACCGGTCTCCTACGAGCAGTACTTC | CASSQVPVSYEQYF
TRBJ2-3 | . | TRBV7-9 | TRBD2 | TGTGCCAGCAGCTTAGCGGGGGGGGGAGGCACAGATACGCAGTATTTT | CASSLAGGGGTDTQYF
TRBJ2-1 | few | TRBV4-2 | TRBD2 | TGTGCCAGCAGCCAACCCTTTAGCGGGAGTCGATCCTACAATGAGCAGTTCTTC | CASSQPFSGSRSYNEQFF
TRBJ1-2 | . | TRBV7-9 | TRBD1 | TGTGCCAGCAGCCAGAGGGACAGGGAAAAATATGGCTACACCTTC | CASSQRDREKYGYTF
TRBJ2-1 | many | TRBV6-1 | TRBD2 | TGTGCCAGCAGTCCTCCGGGACTAGCGGGGCCCAATGAGCAGTTCTTC | CASSPPGLAGPNEQFF
TRBJ1-1 | many | TRBV7-2 | . | TGTGCCAGCAGCCGCCGCGGGAACACTGAAGCTTTCTTT | CASSRRGNTEAFF
TRBJ2-3 | . | TRBV10-2 | TRBD1 | TGCGCCAGCACCGGGACAGGGTTGTCAGATACGCAGTATTTT | CASTGTGLSDTQYF
TRBJ2-2 | many | TRBV27 | . | TGTGCCAGCAGCCTAACGGAGGTCACCGGGGAGCTGTTTTTT | CASSLTEVTGELFF
TRBJ2-5 | . | TRBV5-1 | . | TGCGCCAGCAGCTTGGACGCGCCAGAGACCCAGTACTTC | CASSLDAPETQYF
TRBJ1-6 | many | TRBV2 | . | TGTGCCAGCAGTGATCGGGTAGCCTTTAGGTCACCCCTCCACTTT | CASSDRVAFRSPLHF
TRBJ2-7 | many | TRBV27 | . | TGTGCCAGCAGTTTACGTGGGGGAGTCAGCCCCTACGAGCAGTACTTC | CASSLRGGVSPYEQYF
TRBJ2-7 | many | TRBV3-1 | TRBD2 | TGTGCCAGCAGCCAAGATCCCTGGGCTAGCGGTCCCTACGAGCAGTACTTC | CASSQDPWASGPYEQYF